These 21 T cell receptor beta chains were all obtained from the same sample, sequenced in a study of Ad26.COV2.S vaccination and SARS-CoV-2 variants (dated by TCRdb to about 2021). The treatment or condition label on this specimen signifies: some 19 received Ad26.COV2.S at low or high dose, single or two shots; about 5 received placebo; per-sample allocation not given. Repertoires of vaccine and placebo recipients were sequenced from samples collected on day 63 after the first injection. The receptor library was made with the immunoSEQ multiplex PCR assay. The table was pulled from immuneACCESS by TCRdb, which kept in-frame rearrangements only. Such tables lose some clones; where checked, under half of the loss comes from unresolved V genes, and the rest has no known cause. The sample data list around 300,000 clones, and less than 90% of these were observed just once. The ten largest make up around 11% of the sample.

Sequenced material: peripheral blood, taken in a trial of Ad26.COV2.S vaccine versus placebo. The receptors shown here come from a person aged 18 to 65 who received the Ad26.COV2.S COVID-19 vaccine or a placebo.

The V and J genes are TRBV19 and TRBJ2-3; TRBD2 matches 14 bases. The CDR3 covers 16 residues. V dropped 7 bases and J dropped 6; count of bases not matched to a gene: 9. The germline V gene has CDR1 LNHDA and CDR2 SQIVND (reference sequence). The CDR3 here is CASTYRLAGGPDTQYF. The CDR3 bases are TGTGCCAGTACGTATAGACTAGCGGGAGGGCCCGATACGCAGTATTTT. The full variable domain, in which reference TRBV19 and TRBJ2-3 provide the parts outside the CDR3, is DGGITQSPKYLFRKEGQNVTLSCEQNLNHDAMYWYRQDPGQGLRLIYYSQIVNDFQKGDIAEGYSVSREKKESFPLTVTSAQKNPTAFYLCASTYRLAGGPDTQYFGPGTRLTVL.

V is TRBV28 and J is TRBJ2-4; perhaps TRBD2 as D (5 bases). Per germline, CDR1 MDHEN and CDR2 SYDVKM. The CDR3 spans 15 residues. V lost 3 bases and J lost 7, with 16 bases in between. DNA for the CDR3: TGTGCCAGCAGTTTGATTGGCGCCAGAGGGAACATTCAGTACTTC. It codes for CASSLIGARGNIQYF. Full variable domain (rest looked up from reference TRBV28 and TRBJ2-4): DVKVTQSSRYLVKRTGEKVFLECVQDMDHENMFWYRQDPGLGLRLIYFSYDVKMKEKGDIPEGYSVSREKKERFSLILESASTNQTSMYLCASSLIGARGNIQYFGAGTRLSVL.

The V gene is TRBV11-2, the J gene TRBJ1-2, with a weak D call TRBD1 (5 bases). The V and J ends lost 1 base and 4 bases respectively, with 7 bases between them. The length of the CDR3 is 13 residues. Germline V lookup: CDR1 SGHAT, CDR2 FQNNGV. CDR3 coding DNA: TGTGCCAGCAGCTTAGGGGGGACCTATGGCTACACCTTC. This codes for CASSLGGTYGYTF.

The V and J genes are TRBV28 and TRBJ1-1; D is possibly TRBD1 (5 bases). CDR1 is MDHEN, CDR2 SYDVKM, per germline. CDR3 length: 14 amino acids. Trimming removed 7 bases from V and 4 bases from J, with 16 bases in between. The CDR3 is CASTSPGGGTEAFF. CDR3 DNA: TGTGCCAGCACTTCGCCCGGGGGGGGCACTGAAGCTTTCTTT.

This rearrangement joins TRBV28 to TRBJ2-7, with D tentatively TRBD1 (5 bases). Per the germline V gene, CDR1 is MDHEN and CDR2 is SYDVKM. Trimming removed 6 bases from V and 5 bases from J, with 14 bases in between. The CDR3 runs 13 residues. DNA of the CDR3: TGTGCCAGCAGGGGTTCAGGGTTCAACGAGCAGTACTTC. Amino acid sequence: CASRGSGFNEQYF. Looking up the rest from reference TRBV28 and TRBJ2-7 gives the full variable domain: DVKVTQSSRYLVKRTGEKVFLECVQDMDHENMFWYRQDPGLGLRLIYFSYDVKMKEKGDIPEGYSVSREKKERFSLILESASTNQTSMYLCASRGSGFNEQYFGPGTRLTVT.

The chain combines TRBV6-5 with TRBJ2-7; 13 nucleotides line up with TRBD2. V dropped 6 bases and J dropped 2; count of bases not matched to a gene: 1. CDR1 is MNHEY and CDR2 is SVGAGI in the germline V gene. The CDR3 is 14 residues long. CDR3 DNA sequence: TGTGCCAGCAGACTAGCGGGAGGGCCCTACGAGCAGTACTTC. It translates to CASRLAGGPYEQYF.

The chain combines TRBV7-3 with TRBJ2-2; perhaps TRBD1 as D (6 bases). The CDR3 is 14 amino acids. Trimming took 3 bases from V and 3 from J, leaving 8 bases between them. Germline CDR1 reads SGHTA; CDR2 reads FQGTGA. CDR3 in amino acids: CASSFAGDTGELFF. CDR3 bases: TGTGCCAGCAGCTTCGCAGGGGACACCGGGGAGCTGTTTTTT.

A word on this clone: The sample carries other DNA sequences with the same CDR3. The chain combines TRBV20-1 with TRBJ2-1; no firm D call. The CDR3 is 11 amino acids. Germline CDR1 is DFQATT and CDR2 is SNEGSKA (reference sequence). Trimming took 2 bases from V and 2 from J, leaving 1 base between them. The CDR3 region has the DNA TGCAGTGCTAGACCCTACAATGAGCAGTTCTTC. This sequence encodes CSARPYNEQFF.

The V gene is TRBV5-1, the J gene TRBJ1-1; perhaps TRBD1 as D (5 bases). Germline V gene lookup returns CDR1 SGHRS and CDR2 YFSETQ. The CDR3 has 15 residues. V was pared by 2 bases and J by 0 bases, with 11 bases between. The CDR3 sequence is CASSFISDMNTEAFF. The CDR3, as DNA: TGCGCCAGCAGCTTTATCTCGGACATGAACACTGAAGCTTTCTTT.

This chain connects TRBV18 to TRBJ2-2; D ambiguous. V was shortened by 3 bases and J by 10 bases, with 12 bases between the two germline ends. CDR3 length equals 13 residues. Germline assignment: CDR1 KGHSH and CDR2 LQKENI. The CDR3 region is CASSPELSEELFF. The CDR3 nucleotides read TGTGCCAGCTCACCGGAGCTATCGGAGGAGCTGTTTTTT.

V and J are TRBV19 and TRBJ2-7; 13 nucleotides agree with TRBD2. This CDR3 contains 15 residues. Germline values: CDR1 LNHDA, CDR2 SQIVND (reference sequence). V dropped 7 bases and J dropped 0; count of bases not matched to a gene: 3. DNA of the CDR3: TGTGCCAGTACCGGACTAGCGGGGGACTCCTACGAGCAGTACTTC. It is translated as CASTGLAGDSYEQYF.

The rearrangement links TRBV28 to TRBJ2-1; 8 bases fit TRBD2. CDR1 is MDHEN, CDR2 SYDVKM, per germline. The CDR3 sequence is 15 residues long. J was trimmed by 7 bases and V by 6 bases; bases with no gene match: 11. The CDR3 DNA reads as TGTGCCAGCAGCCCGTTCGGGGCGGGGGGTAATGAGCAGTTCTTC. Translated: CASSPFGAGGNEQFF.

About this clone: In the same sample, other DNA sequences code for this CDR3. The rearrangement uses TRBV28 and TRBJ1-2; the match to TRBD1 covers 9 bases. V shed 5 bases, J shed 4 bases, and the junction held 2 bases outside the gene matches. CDR3 length: 13 amino acids. Germline V lookup: CDR1 MDHEN, CDR2 SYDVKM. The CDR3 protein is CASSNRGPYGYTF. The CDR3 nucleotides are TGTGCCAGCAGTAACAGGGGGCCCTATGGCTACACCTTC.

The chain couples TRBV7-2 to TRBJ2-7; the match to TRBD2 covers 11 bases. This CDR3 spans 15 amino acids. The J segment lost 2 bases and the V segment lost 6 bases, leaving 6 bases of the junction unmatched. Germline V lookup: CDR1 SGHTA, CDR2 FQGNSA. CDR3 residues: CASRPIAGGPYEQYF. The CDR3 nucleotides read TGTGCCAGCAGGCCTATAGCGGGGGGGCCCTACGAGCAGTACTTC.

The chain joins TRBV2 to TRBJ1-1, with D unresolved. CDR1 and CDR2 (germline): SNHLY, FYNNEI. V was clipped by 8 bases and J by 6 bases, with 10 bases between them. CDR3 length equals 11 residues. The CDR3 nucleotides read TGTGCCAGCGGTCTCTACGCTGAAGCTTTCTTT. This encodes CASGLYAEAFF.

CDR3 nucleotide sequence: TGTGCCAGCAGCTTAAGGGTCGCCACCTACAATGAGCAGTTCTTC. It yields the protein CASSLRVATYNEQFF. The gene calls are TRBV11-2 and TRBJ2-1; D remains unclear. This CDR3 has 15 amino acids. Trimming left V 2 bases short and J 2 bases short, with 10 bases between. Germline V CDR1 and CDR2: SGHAT, FQNNGV.

The J gene is TRBJ2-1, the V gene TRBV4-2; D is perhaps TRBD1 or TRBD2 (6 bases each). Germline CDR1 reads LGHNA; CDR2 reads YNFKEQ. Trimming removed 0 bases from V and 3 bases from J, with 9 bases in between. The CDR3 consists of 15 residues. CDR3 sequence reads: CASSQEGGRYNEQFF. CDR3 bases: TGTGCCAGCAGCCAAGAGGGGGGCCGCTACAATGAGCAGTTCTTC.

The V and J genes are TRBV7-2 and TRBJ2-5; D is unclear. Trimming cost V 2 bases and J 1 base, with 11 bases left between them. Germline V gives CDR1 SGHTA, CDR2 FQGNSA. The CDR3 length is 15 residues. In DNA form, the CDR3 reads TGTGCCAGCAGCTTAACTGGGCGGCCCCAAGAGACCCAGTACTTC. Translation: CASSLTGRPQETQYF.

This clone appeared once. The chain combines TRBV10-3 with TRBJ1-2; 7 bases match TRBD1. J was trimmed by 7 bases and V by 6 bases; bases with no gene match: 11. Germline CDR1 is ENHRY and CDR2 is SYGVKD. The CDR3 covers 14 residues. The CDR3 DNA follows: TGTGCCATCAGCACCGACAGGGTGGGAAGTGGCTACACCTTC. Translation: CAISTDRVGSGYTF.

This clone was observed once. The V and J genes are TRBV4-2 and TRBJ1-1; D is undetermined. The length of the CDR3 is 16 residues. Germline CDR1 LGHNA, CDR2 YNFKEQ. Trimming stripped 0 bases from V and 8 bases from J, with 19 bases between. CDR3 residues: CASSQDWAAGISEAFF. The CDR3, as DNA: TGTGCCAGCAGCCAAGATTGGGCAGCCGGAATTTCCGAAGCTTTCTTT.

J is TRBJ1-2 and V is TRBV25-1, with TRBD1 identical over 7 bases. This CDR3 is 15 amino acids long. The V and J ends lost 7 bases and 0 bases, in that order; junction bases with no gene match: 8. Germline V gene lookup returns CDR1 MGHDK and CDR2 SYGVNS. CDR3 DNA: TGTGCCAGCAACGACGACAGGGATTCTAACTATGGCTACACCTTC. Its translation is CASNDDRDSNYGYTF.